The present T cell receptor (beta chain) was sequenced within a study of T cell changes during pregnancy in multiple sclerosis. Germline values: CDR1 SGHTA, CDR2 FQGNSA. This CDR3 has 14 amino acids. V shed 5 bases, J shed 7 bases, and the junction held 7 bases outside the gene matches. The method was immunoSEQ multiplex PCR; TCRdb's version includes in-frame clones alone and lacks a portion of them. The sample has over 80,000 clones, less than 95% seen once. The chain combines TRBV7-2 with TRBJ1-1, with 10 bases lining up with TRBD1. This sample comprised peripheral blood, obtained in the second trimester of pregnancy. This receptor was obtained from a female donor in good health, enrolled as a control in a pregnancy study. This CDR3 reads CASSRTGQGNEAFF. The CDR3 nucleotides are TGTGCCAGCAGCCGTACGGGACAGGGGAATGAAGCTTTCTTT.